These T cell receptor beta chains were read from a single sample in a study of CD8 T cells in ankylosing spondylitis. TCRdb reprocessed the 5' RACE reads via MiXCR and lists one record per CDR3 protein. This table has about 330,000 distinct CDR3 sequences, 6.5% to 10% appearing once. Sample: blood, either unsorted or a sorted T cell fraction (not recorded which). These receptors all stem from a male donor with ankylosing spondylitis. CDR3s include the opening cysteine and the closing phenylalanine or tryptophan. D genes are given only for firm matches. Not every row has a clone size; where given, it reads once, few, many or a size class.

V,D,J,size,DNA,CDR3
TRBV6-5,-,TRBJ1-2,many,TGTGCCAGCAGTTACTCGGCGGACTATGGCTACACCTTC,CASSYSADYGYTF
TRBV10-3,-,TRBJ2-2,many,TGTGCCATCAGACGGGACTCTGGCGGGGAGCTGTTTTTT,CAIRRDSGGELFF
TRBV12-3/TRBV12-4,-,TRBJ2-1,few,TGTGCCAGCAGTTTAGTCGAGATCTCCTACAATGAGCAGTTCTTC,CASSLVEISYNEQFF
TRBV18,TRBD2,TRBJ2-5,-,TGTGCCAGCTCACCGGGGACTAGCGGGAGCCCAGAGACCCAGTACTTC,CASSPGTSGSPETQYF
TRBV15,-,TRBJ2-7,-,TGTGCCACCAGCAGAGTCCCCGGCTTGGGCGAGCAGTACTTC,CATSRVPGLGEQYF
TRBV7-3,TRBD2,TRBJ2-2,many,TGTGCCAGCAGCTTAACTCTGGGAGGGCCGAGGACCGGGGAGCTGTTTTTT,CASSLTLGGPRTGELFF
TRBV20-1,TRBD2,TRBJ2-7,-,TGCAGTGCTACTCGGCGGGAGGGCCTCGGGTACGAGCAGTACTTC,CSATRREGLGYEQYF
TRBV11-3,-,TRBJ2-7,-,TGTGCCAGCAGCGCCTTTGCTCTCGGCGAGCAGTACTTC,CASSAFALGEQYF
TRBV5-6,-,TRBJ1-2,once,TGTGCCAGCAGCTTGGGTGGAGGGCAATATGGCTACACCTTC,CASSLGGGQYGYTF
TRBV11-2,-,TRBJ1-4,many,TGTGCCAGCAGCTTAGTATATTCAGGGCCGACTAATGAAAAACTGTTTTTT,CASSLVYSGPTNEKLFF
TRBV28,TRBD1,TRBJ1-4,-,TGTGCCAGCAGCGGACAGGGGAGTGATAATGAAAAACTGTTTTTT,CASSGQGSDNEKLFF
TRBV24-1,TRBD1,TRBJ2-5,few,TGTGCCCCGGGGCCCGGACAGGGTGCAGAGACCCAGTACTTC,CAPGPGQGAETQYF
TRBV7-6,TRBD2,TRBJ2-2,-,TGTGCCAGCAGCCCTACTAGCGCCACGAACACCGGGGAGCTGTTTTTT,CASSPTSATNTGELFF
TRBV29-1,TRBD2,TRBJ2-1,many,TGCAGCGTTGAAGGAGGGACTAGCGTCCTCAATGAGCAGTTCTTC,CSVEGGTSVLNEQFF
TRBV9,-,TRBJ2-7,-,TGTGCCAGCAGCGTAGCATGGGGGATCTACGAGCAGTACTTC,CASSVAWGIYEQYF
TRBV15,TRBD1,TRBJ2-7,few,TGTGCCACCAGACGCGGGACAGGCGTCCAGGAGCAGTACTTC,CATRRGTGVQEQYF
TRBV12-3/TRBV12-4,-,TRBJ1-1,-,TGTGCCAGCAGTCGAGCCAACAGGGCCGAAGCTTTCTTT,CASSRANRAEAFF
TRBV7-3,TRBD1,TRBJ2-5,many,TGTGCCAGCAGCGGTTACAGGGGAGAGACCCAGTACTTC,CASSGYRGETQYF
TRBV12-3/TRBV12-4,TRBD1,TRBJ2-1,many,TGTGCCAGCAGTTGGGGACAGGGGCGAAGCAATGAGCAGTTCTTC,CASSWGQGRSNEQFF
TRBV11-1,TRBD2,TRBJ2-1,-,TGTGCCAGCAGGACCGCGGGAGGGCCTAGAAATGAGCAGTTCTTC,CASRTAGGPRNEQFF
TRBV11-3,-,TRBJ1-1,many,TGTGCCAGCAGCTTAGATGGCAGGGGAGGTTCCGCTGAAGCTTTCTTT,CASSLDGRGGSAEAFF
TRBV29-1,TRBD1,TRBJ1-5,many,TGCAGCGTTCGACAGGGGGCGGGTCAGCCCCAGCATTTT,CSVRQGAGQPQHF
TRBV12-3/TRBV12-4,TRBD1,TRBJ1-1,-,TGTGCCAGCCCGGGGACAGGGGGAGGCACTGAAGCTTTCTTT,CASPGTGGGTEAFF
TRBV5-6,-,TRBJ1-5,many,TGTGCCAGCAGCTTGGAGGGGGATGGGTCGGGCAATCAGCCCCAGCATTTT,CASSLEGDGSGNQPQHF
TRBV12-3/TRBV12-4,-,TRBJ2-2,many,TGTGCCAGCAGTTTAGCATCCGGCGGGGAGCTGTTTTTT,CASSLASGGELFF
TRBV14,TRBD2,TRBJ2-1,few,TGTGCCAGCAGCCGAGGACTAGTTCGCCATGAGCAGTTCTTC,CASSRGLVRHEQFF
TRBV4-3,-,TRBJ2-1,-,TGCGCCAGCAGCCAAGATGATCCACGGGGATCGAGCTCCTACAATGAGCAGTTCTTC,CASSQDDPRGSSSYNEQFF
TRBV12-3/TRBV12-4,-,TRBJ1-2,many,TGTGCCAGCAGCTCCCAGGGATCCTATGGCTACACCTTC,CASSSQGSYGYTF
TRBV7-9,-,TRBJ2-7,few,TGTGCCAGCAGCTTGGGGGCCGCGAGTGGGGTATTC,CASSLGAASGVF
TRBV10-3,TRBD1,TRBJ2-7,few,TGTGCCATCAGTGACACGGGGACAGGGGTAGGCGAGCAGTACTTC,CAISDTGTGVGEQYF
TRBV30,-,TRBJ1-5,-,TGTGCCTGGAGTGTCGGTATTTCTAGCAATCAGCCCCAGCATTTT,CAWSVGISSNQPQHF
TRBV20-1,-,TRBJ2-3,-,TGCAGTGCGCCTCCGCAGGGGGGCAGGGACACAGATACGCAGTATTTT,CSAPPQGGRDTDTQYF
TRBV5-1,-,TRBJ2-2,few,TGCGCCAGCAGCTTAATTGGGCCCAGGGCCGGGGAGCTGTTTTTT,CASSLIGPRAGELFF
TRBV11-2,-,TRBJ1-4,-,TGTGCCAGCAGCCCCCAAAGGACGTGGATTCGCGCAACTAATGAAAAACTGTTTTTT,CASSPQRTWIRATNEKLFF
TRBV18,-,TRBJ2-2,few,TGTGCCAGCTCACCAATCGATCGGGGGGAGCTGTTTTTT,CASSPIDRGELFF
TRBV6-2/TRBV6-3,-,TRBJ2-2,many,TGTGCCAGCAGTTACTCAAGGACTTGGTCGGCCGGGGAGCTGTTTTTT,CASSYSRTWSAGELFF
TRBV4-3,TRBD2,TRBJ2-1,few,TGCGCCAGCAGCTTCCGACTAGCGGTCAATGAGCAGTTCTTC,CASSFRLAVNEQFF
TRBV7-9,-,TRBJ1-5,many,TGTGCCAGCAGCTTAGATGGCAGGGGCTTGCCCCAGCATTTT,CASSLDGRGLPQHF
TRBV29-1,-,TRBJ2-3,many,TGCAGCCTCGGGGGTAGCACAGATACGCAGTATTTT,CSLGGSTDTQYF
TRBV5-1,TRBD1,TRBJ1-4,few,TGCGCCAGCAGCTTGGCGGGACAGCGTGAAAAACTGTTTTTT,CASSLAGQREKLFF
TRBV5-6,TRBD2,TRBJ2-7,few,TGTGCCAGCAGCATGGGACTAGCGGGCAGATACGAGCAGTACTTC,CASSMGLAGRYEQYF
TRBV7-8,-,TRBJ2-1,-,TGTGCCAGCAGCTTAGCGCTTGTGGGGAGCTCCTACAATGAGCAGTTCTTC,CASSLALVGSSYNEQFF
TRBV29-1,TRBD2,TRBJ2-1,many,TGCAGCGCCCCGGGAGGGGCTAGCGGCTACAATGAGCAGTTCTTC,CSAPGGASGYNEQFF
TRBV27,-,TRBJ2-7,-,TGTGCCAGCAGTTTATCGCTACTAGGCTCCTACGAGCAGTACTTC,CASSLSLLGSYEQYF
TRBV29-1,-,TRBJ2-5,-,TGCAGCGTACAGGGCCAGGAGACCCAGTACTTC,CSVQGQETQYF
TRBV20-1,TRBD1,TRBJ1-3,many,TGCAGTGCTATCAAAACCGGGACAGGGGTTGGAAACACCATATATTTT,CSAIKTGTGVGNTIYF